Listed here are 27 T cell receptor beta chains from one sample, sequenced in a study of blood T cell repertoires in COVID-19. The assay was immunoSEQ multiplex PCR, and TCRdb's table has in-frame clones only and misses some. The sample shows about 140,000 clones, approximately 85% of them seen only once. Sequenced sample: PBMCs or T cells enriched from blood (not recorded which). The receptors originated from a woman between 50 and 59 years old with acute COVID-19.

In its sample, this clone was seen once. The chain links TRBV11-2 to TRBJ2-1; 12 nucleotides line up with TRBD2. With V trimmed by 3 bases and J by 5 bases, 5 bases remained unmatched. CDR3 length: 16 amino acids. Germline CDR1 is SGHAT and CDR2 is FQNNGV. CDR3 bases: TGTGCCAGCAGCTTCAGGACTAGCGGGATGGACAATGAGCAGTTCTTC. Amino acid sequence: CASSFRTSGMDNEQFF.

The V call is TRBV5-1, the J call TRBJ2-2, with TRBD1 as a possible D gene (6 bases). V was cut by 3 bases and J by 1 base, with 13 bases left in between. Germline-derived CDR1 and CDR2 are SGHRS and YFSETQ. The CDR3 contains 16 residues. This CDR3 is CASSYRDTRNTGELFF. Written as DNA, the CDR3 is TGCGCCAGCAGCTACCGGGACACACGGAACACCGGGGAGCTGTTTTTT.

The CDR3 here is CAISLAGPQHF. The CDR3 DNA is TGTGCCATCAGCCTCGCCGGGCCCCAGCATTTT. J is TRBJ1-5 and V is TRBV10-3; D is ambiguous. CDR3 length: 11 residues. Germline V gene data show CDR1 as ENHRY and CDR2 as SYGVKD. The germline V and J ends were trimmed by 6 bases and 9 bases, with 9 bases remaining between them.

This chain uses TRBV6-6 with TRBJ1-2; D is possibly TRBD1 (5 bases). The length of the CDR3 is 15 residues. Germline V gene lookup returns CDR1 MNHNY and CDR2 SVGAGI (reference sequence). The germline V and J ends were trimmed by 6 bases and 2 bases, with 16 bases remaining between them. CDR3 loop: CASRPLEQDNYGYTF. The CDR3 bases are TGTGCCAGCAGGCCTCTCGAACAGGACAACTATGGCTACACCTTC.

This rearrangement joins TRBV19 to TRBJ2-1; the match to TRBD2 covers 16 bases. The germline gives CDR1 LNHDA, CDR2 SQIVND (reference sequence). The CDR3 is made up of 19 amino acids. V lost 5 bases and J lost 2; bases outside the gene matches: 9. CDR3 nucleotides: TGTGCCAGTAGTCCGGGACTAGCGGGAGGGTACCCTCCCTACAATGAGCAGTTCTTC. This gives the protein CASSPGLAGGYPPYNEQFF.

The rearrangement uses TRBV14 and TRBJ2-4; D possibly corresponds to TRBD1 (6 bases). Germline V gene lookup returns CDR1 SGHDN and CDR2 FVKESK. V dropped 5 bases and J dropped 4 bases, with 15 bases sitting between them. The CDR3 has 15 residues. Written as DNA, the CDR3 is TGTGCCAGCAGCGATAGGAAGGGACATAAAAACATTCAGTACTTC. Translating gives CASSDRKGHKNIQYF.

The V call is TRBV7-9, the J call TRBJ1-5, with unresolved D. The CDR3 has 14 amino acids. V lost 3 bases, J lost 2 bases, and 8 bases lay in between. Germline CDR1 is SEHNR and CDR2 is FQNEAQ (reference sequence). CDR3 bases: TGTGCCAGCAGCTTTTACGGGGGCAATCAGCCCCAGCATTTT. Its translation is CASSFYGGNQPQHF.

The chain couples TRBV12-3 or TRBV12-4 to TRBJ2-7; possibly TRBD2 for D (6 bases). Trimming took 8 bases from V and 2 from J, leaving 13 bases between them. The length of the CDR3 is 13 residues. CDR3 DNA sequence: TGTGCCAGCTCCCGGGGGAGGACCTACGAGCAGTACTTC. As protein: CASSRGRTYEQYF.

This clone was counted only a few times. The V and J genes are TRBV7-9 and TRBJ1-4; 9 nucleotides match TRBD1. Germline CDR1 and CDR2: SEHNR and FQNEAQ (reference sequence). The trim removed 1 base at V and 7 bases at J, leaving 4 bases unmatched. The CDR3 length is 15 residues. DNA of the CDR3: TGTGCCAGCAGCTTAGAACAGGGGGCATTTGAAAAACTGTTTTTT. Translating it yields CASSLEQGAFEKLFF.

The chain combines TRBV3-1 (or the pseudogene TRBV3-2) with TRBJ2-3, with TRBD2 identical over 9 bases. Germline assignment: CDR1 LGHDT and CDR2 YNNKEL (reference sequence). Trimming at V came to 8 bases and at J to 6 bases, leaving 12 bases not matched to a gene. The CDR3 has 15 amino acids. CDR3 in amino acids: CASPRSSGGRDTQYF. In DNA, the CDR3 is TGTGCCAGCCCTAGGAGTAGCGGGGGACGGGATACGCAGTATTTT.

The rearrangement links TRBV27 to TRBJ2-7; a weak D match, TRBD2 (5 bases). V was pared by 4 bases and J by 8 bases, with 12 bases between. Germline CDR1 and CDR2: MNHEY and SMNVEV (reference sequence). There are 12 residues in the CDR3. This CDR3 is CASSSGVHQQYF. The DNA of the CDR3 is TGTGCCAGCAGTTCCGGGGTACACCAGCAGTACTTC.

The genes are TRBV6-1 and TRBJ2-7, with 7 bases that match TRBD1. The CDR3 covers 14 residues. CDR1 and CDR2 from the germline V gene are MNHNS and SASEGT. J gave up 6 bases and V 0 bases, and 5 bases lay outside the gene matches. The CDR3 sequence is CASSEATGRSEQYF. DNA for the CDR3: TGTGCCAGCAGTGAAGCGACAGGGAGAAGCGAGCAGTACTTC.

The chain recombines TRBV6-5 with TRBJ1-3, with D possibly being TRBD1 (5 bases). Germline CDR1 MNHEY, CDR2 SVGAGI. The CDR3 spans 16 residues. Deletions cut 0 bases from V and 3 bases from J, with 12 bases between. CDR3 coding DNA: TGTGCCAGCAGTTACTCGACGGGGGTTGGTGGAAACACCATATATTTT. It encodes CASSYSTGVGGNTIYF.

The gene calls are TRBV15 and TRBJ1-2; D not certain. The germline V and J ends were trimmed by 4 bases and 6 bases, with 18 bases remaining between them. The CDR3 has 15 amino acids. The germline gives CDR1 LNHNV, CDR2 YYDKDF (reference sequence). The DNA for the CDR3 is TGTGCCACCAGCATCCGACACGTCCTAACAGATGGCTACACCTTC. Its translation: CATSIRHVLTDGYTF.

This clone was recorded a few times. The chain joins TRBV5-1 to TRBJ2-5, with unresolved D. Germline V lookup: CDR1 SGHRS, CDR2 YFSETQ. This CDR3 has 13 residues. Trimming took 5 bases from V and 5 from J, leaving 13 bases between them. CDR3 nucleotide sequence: TGCGCCAGCAGGCCCAGTCTTCTGGAGACCCAGTACTTC. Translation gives CASRPSLLETQYF.

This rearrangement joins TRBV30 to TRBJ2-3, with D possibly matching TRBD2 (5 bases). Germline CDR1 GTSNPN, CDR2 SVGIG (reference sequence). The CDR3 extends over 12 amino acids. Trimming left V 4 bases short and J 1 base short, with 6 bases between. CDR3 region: CAWTRGTDTQYF. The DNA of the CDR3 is TGTGCCTGGACGCGGGGCACAGATACGCAGTATTTT.

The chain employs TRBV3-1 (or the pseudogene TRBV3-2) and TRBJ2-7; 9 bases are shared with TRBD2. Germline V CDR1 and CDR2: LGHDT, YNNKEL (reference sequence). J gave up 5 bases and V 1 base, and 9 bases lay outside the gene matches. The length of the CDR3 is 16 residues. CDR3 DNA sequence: TGTGCCAGCAGCCAAGGCGGTAGCGGGAGAGTCCACGAGCAGTACTTC. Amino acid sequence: CASSQGGSGRVHEQYF.

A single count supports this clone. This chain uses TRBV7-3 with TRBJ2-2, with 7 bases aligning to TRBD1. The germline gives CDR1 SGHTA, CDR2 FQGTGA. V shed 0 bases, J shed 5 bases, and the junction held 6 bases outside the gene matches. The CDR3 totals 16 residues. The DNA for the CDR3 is TGTGCCAGCAGCTTAACTCCGCAGGGGGAAACCGGGGAGCTGTTTTTT. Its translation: CASSLTPQGETGELFF.

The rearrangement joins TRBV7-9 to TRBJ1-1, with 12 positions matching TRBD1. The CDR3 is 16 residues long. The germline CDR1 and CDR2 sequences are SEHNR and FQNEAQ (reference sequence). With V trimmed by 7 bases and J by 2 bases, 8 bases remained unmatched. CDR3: CASTEGQGARNTEAFF. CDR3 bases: TGTGCCAGCACCGAGGGACAGGGGGCTCGCAACACTGAAGCTTTCTTT.

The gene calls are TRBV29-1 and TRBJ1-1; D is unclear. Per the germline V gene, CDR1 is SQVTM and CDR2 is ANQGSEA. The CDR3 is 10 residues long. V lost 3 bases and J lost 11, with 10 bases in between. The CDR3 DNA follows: TGCAGCGTTGATGGGCCCAGGGCTTTCTTT. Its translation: CSVDGPRAFF.

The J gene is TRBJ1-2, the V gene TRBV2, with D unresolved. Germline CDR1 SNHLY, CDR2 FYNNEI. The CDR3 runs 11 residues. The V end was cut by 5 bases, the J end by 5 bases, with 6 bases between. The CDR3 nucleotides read TGTGCCAGCAGTAGAGCTTATGGCTACACCTTC. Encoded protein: CASSRAYGYTF.

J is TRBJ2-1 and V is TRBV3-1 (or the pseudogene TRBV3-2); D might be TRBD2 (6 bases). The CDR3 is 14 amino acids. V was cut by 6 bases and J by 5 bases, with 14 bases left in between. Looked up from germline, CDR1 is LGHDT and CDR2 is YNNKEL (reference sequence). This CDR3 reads CASSGLATNNEQFF. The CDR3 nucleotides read TGTGCCAGCAGTGGGCTAGCGACAAACAATGAGCAGTTCTTC.

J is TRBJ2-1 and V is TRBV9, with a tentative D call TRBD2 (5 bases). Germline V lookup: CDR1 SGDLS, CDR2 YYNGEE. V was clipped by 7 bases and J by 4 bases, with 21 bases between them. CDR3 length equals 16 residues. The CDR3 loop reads CASARDEAEFYNEQFF. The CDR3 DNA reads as TGTGCCAGCGCCCGTGACGAAGCGGAATTTTACAATGAGCAGTTCTTC.

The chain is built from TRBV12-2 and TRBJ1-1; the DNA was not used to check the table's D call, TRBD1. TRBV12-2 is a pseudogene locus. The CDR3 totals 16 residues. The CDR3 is CASRSGTGLTSTEAFF. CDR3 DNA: TGTGCAAGTCGCTCGGGGACAGGCCTGACGAGCACTGAAGCTTTCTTT.

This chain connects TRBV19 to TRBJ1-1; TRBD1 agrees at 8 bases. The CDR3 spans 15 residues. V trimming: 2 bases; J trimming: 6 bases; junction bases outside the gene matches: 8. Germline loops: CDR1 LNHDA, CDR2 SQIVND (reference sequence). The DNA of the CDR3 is TGTGCCAGTAGTATATATCAGGACAGGGTCGCTGAAGCTTTCTTT. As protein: CASSIYQDRVAEAFF.

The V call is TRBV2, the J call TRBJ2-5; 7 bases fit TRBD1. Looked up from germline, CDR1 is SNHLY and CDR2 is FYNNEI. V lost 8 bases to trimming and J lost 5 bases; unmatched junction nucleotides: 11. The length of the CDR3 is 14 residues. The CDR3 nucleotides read TGTGCCAGCGAAGGACAGGCAAGATCGGAGACCCAGTACTTC. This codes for CASEGQARSETQYF.

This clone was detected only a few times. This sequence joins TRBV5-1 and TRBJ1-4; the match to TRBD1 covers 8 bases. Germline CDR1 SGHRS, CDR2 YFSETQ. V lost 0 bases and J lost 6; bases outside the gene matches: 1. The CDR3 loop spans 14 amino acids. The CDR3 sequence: CASSLAGGDEKLFF. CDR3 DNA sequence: TGCGCCAGCAGCTTGGCAGGGGGCGATGAAAAACTGTTTTTT.